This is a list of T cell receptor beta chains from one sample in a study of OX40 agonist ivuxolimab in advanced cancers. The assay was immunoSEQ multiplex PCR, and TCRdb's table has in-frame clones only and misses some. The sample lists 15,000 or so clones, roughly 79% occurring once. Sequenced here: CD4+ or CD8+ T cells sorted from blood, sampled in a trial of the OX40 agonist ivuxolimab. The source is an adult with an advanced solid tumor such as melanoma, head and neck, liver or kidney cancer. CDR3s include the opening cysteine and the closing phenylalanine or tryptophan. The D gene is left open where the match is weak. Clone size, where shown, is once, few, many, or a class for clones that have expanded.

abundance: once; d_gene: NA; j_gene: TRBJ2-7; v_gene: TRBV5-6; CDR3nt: TGTGCCAGCAGCTTGGGGGCCGCCTACGAGCAGTACTTC; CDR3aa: CASSLGAAYEQYF
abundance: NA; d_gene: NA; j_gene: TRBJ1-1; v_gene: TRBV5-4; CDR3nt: TGTGCCAGCAGCTTGTCGGAGGTGAACACTGAAGCTTTCTTT; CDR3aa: CASSLSEVNTEAFF
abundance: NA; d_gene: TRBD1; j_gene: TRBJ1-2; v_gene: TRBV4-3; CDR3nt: TGCGCCAGCAGACCCGGACAGGGCAACTATGGCTACACCTTC; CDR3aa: CASRPGQGNYGYTF
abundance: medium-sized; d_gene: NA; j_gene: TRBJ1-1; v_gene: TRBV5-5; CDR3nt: TGTGCCAGCAGCTTTCTAGGGGAGGAAGCTTTCTTT; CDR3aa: CASSFLGEEAFF
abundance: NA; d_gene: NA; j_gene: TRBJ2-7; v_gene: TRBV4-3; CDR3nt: TGCGCCAGCAGCCAAGTCAGCAAACCCTACGAGCAGTACTTC; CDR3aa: CASSQVSKPYEQYF
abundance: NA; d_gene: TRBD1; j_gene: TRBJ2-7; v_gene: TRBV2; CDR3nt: TGTGCCAGCATCGGCCGGGACAGGGGCTACGAGCAGTACTTC; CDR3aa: CASIGRDRGYEQYF
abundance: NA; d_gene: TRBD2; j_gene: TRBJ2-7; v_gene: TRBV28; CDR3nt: TGTGCCAGCAGTCCTCCGGGGGGGTCGGAGTACTTC; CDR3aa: CASSPPGGSEYF
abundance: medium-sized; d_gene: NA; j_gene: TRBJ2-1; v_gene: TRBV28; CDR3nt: TGTGCCAGCCTTCCCCAGAGCGAGCCTGGGTCCAATGAGCAGTTCTTC; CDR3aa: CASLPQSEPGSNEQFF
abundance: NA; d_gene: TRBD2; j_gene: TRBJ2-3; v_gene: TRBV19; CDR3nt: TGTGCCAGTAGTATAGATCTGGAGCGGGGGGGCACAGATACGCAGTATTTT; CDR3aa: CASSIDLERGGTDTQYF
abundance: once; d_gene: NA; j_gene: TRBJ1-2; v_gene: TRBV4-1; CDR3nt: TGCGCCAGCAGCCAAGAAGATCAGGGGTCCTATGGCTACACCTTC; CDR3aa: CASSQEDQGSYGYTF
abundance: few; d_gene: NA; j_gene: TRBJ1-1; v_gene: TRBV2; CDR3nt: TGTGCCAGCAGTGAACGCCTCGACAGTATGAACACTGAAGCTTTCTTT; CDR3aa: CASSERLDSMNTEAFF
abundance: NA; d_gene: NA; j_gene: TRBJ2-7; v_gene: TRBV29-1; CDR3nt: TGCAGCGTTGGGCAGTCTATAACCTACGAGCAGTACTTC; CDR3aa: CSVGQSITYEQYF
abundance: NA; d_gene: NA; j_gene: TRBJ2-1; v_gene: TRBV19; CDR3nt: TGTGCCAGTAGTATGGGACAAGGTTCCCCCAATGAGCAGTTCTTC; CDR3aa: CASSMGQGSPNEQFF
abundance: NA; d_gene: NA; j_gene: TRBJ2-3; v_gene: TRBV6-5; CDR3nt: TGTGCCAGCACCCCCGCCGGTACAGATACGCAGTATTTT; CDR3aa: CASTPAGTDTQYF
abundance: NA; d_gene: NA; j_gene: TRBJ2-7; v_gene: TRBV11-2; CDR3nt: TGTGCCAGCAGCTTAGACTACTCATTATACGAGCAGTACTTC; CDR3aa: CASSLDYSLYEQYF
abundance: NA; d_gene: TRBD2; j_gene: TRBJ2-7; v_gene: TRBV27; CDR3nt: TGTGCCAGCAGTGGGGGGGACGAGCAGTACTTC; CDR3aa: CASSGGDEQYF
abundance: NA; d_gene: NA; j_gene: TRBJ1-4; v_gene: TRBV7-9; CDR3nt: TGTGCCAGCAGCTTAAGGGGGGAGGAGGAAAAACTGTTTTTT; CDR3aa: CASSLRGEEEKLFF
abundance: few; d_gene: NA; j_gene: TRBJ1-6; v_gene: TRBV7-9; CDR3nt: TGTGCCAGCAGCCCCCCCTATAATTCACCCCTCCACTTT; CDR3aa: CASSPPYNSPLHF
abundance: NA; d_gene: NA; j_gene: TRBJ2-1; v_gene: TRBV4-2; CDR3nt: TGTGCCAGCAGCCAAGATAAGAGCGACTACAATGAGCAGTTCTTC; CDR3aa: CASSQDKSDYNEQFF
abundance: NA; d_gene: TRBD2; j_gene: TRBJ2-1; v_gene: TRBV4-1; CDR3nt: TGCGCCAGCAGCCAAGATCCCCAAGGGACTAGCGGTAACAATGAGCAGTTCTTC; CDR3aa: CASSQDPQGTSGNNEQFF
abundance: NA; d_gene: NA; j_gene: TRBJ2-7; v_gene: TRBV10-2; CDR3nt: TGCGCCAGCAGTGAGGGGGGTTTCGAGCAGTACTTC; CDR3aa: CASSEGGFEQYF
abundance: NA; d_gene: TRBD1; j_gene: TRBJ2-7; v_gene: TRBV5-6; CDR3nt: TGTGCCAGCAGCTCCACAAGACAGGGAAGCTCCTACGAGCAGTACTTC; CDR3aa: CASSSTRQGSSYEQYF
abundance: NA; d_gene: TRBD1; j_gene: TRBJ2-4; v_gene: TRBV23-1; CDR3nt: TGCGCCTCAATCCGGGACAGGGGGAGGGCCAAAAACATTCAGTACTTC; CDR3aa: CASIRDRGRAKNIQYF
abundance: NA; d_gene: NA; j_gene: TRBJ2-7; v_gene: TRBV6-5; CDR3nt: TGTGCCAGCAGTCTTCTCGGAAAGGGTACCTACGAGCAGTACTTC; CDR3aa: CASSLLGKGTYEQYF
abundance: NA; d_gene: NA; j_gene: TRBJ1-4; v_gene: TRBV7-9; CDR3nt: TGTGCCAGCAGCTTCTCTGAAAAACTGTTTTTT; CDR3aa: CASSFSEKLFF
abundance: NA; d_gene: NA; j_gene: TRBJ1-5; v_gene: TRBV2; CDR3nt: TGTGCCAGCAGTGAGAAGGGAAGCAATCAGCCCCAGCATTTT; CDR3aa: CASSEKGSNQPQHF
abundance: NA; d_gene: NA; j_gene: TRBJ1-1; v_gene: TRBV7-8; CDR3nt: TGTGCCAGCAGCTTATCGGGGGTGGAAGCTTTCTTT; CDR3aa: CASSLSGVEAFF
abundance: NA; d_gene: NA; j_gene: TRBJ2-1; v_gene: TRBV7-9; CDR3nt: TGTGCCAGCATCCCGTCCCCCGGGAGCGCTGGGCAGTTCTTC; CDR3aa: CASIPSPGSAGQFF
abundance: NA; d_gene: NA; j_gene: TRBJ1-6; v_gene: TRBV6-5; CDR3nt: TGTGCCAGCAAGGACAGTTATTCACCCCTCCACTTT; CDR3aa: CASKDSYSPLHF
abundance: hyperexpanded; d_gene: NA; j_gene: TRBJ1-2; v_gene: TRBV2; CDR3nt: TGTGCCAGCAGTGAAATCCCCCCGCAAGATGGCTACACCTTC; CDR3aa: CASSEIPPQDGYTF
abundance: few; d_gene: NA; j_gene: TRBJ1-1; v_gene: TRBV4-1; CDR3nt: TGCGCCAGCAGCAGCCCGGGGAGGGCTGAAGCTTTCTTT; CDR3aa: CASSSPGRAEAFF
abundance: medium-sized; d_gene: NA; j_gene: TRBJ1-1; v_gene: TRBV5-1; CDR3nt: TGCGCCAGCAGCTTCGGACTGGGCACTGAAGCTTTCTTT; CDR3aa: CASSFGLGTEAFF
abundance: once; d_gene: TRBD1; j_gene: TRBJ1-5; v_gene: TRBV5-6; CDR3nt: TGTGCCAGCAGCTTGGCCCACGGACAGGGTAGCAATCAGCCCCAGCATTTT; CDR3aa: CASSLAHGQGSNQPQHF
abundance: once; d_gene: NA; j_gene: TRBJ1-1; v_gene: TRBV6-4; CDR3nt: TGTGCCAGCGGGAAGCCGAACACTGAAGCTTTCTTT; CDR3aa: CASGKPNTEAFF
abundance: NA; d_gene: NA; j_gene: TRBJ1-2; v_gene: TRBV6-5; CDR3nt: TGTGCCAGCAGTTACTTGGGGGAGGGGTATGGCTACACCTTC; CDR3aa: CASSYLGEGYGYTF
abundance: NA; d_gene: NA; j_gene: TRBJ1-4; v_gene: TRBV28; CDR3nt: TGTGCCAGCAGTCTTGGGGCGGGGAGTAATGAAAAACTGTTTTTT; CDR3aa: CASSLGAGSNEKLFF
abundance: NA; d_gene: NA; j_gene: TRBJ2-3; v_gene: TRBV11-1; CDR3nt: TGTGCCAGCAGCCCACTAGGTTCTAGCACAGATACGCAGTATTTT; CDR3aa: CASSPLGSSTDTQYF
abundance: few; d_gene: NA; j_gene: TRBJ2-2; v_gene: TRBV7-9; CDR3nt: TGTGCCAGCAGCTCCTCCTCGAACACCGGGGAGCTGTTTTTT; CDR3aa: CASSSSSNTGELFF
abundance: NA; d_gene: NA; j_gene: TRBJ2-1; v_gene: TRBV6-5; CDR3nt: TGTGCCAGCAGTTACATGGAGTCGTCCTACAATGAGCAGTTCTTC; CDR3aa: CASSYMESSYNEQFF
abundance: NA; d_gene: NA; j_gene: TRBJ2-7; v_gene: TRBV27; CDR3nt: TGTGCCAGCGGACCCTACGAGCAGTACTTC; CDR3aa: CASGPYEQYF
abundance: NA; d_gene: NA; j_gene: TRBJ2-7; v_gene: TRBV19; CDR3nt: TGTGCCAGTAGTATCGGCAGGGCCGGGTTGTACGAGCAGTACTTC; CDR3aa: CASSIGRAGLYEQYF
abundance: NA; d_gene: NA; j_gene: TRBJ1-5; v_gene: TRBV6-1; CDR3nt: TGTGCCAGCAGTGCCTACCAGGGTTTGGGCAATCAGCCCCAGCATTTT; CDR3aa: CASSAYQGLGNQPQHF
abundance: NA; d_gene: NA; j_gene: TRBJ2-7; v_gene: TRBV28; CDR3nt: TGTGCCAGCAGTTTCCTCTCCTACGAGCAGTACTTC; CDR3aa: CASSFLSYEQYF
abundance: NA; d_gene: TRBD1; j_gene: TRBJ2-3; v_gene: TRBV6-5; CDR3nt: TGTGCCAGCAGTTACCAGGGGGCTACGCAGTATTTT; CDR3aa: CASSYQGATQYF
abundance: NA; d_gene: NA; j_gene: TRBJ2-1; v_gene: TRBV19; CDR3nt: TGTGCCAGTAGTACCGGGACTCTATACAATGAGCAGTTCTTC; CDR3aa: CASSTGTLYNEQFF
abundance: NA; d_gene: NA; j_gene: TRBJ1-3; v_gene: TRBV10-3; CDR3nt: TGTGCCATCAGTGAGACACAGGGTAGTGGAAACACCATATATTTT; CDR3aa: CAISETQGSGNTIYF
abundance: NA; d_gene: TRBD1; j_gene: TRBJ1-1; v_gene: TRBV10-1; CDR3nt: TGCGCCAGCAGCCCTGGACAGGGCACTGAAGCTTTCTTT; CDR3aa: CASSPGQGTEAFF